Following are 6 T cell receptor beta chains from one sample sequenced in a study of precursors of human CD4 cytotoxic T cells. Sorted CD4+ central memory, effector memory, IL-7R-high TEMRA and IL-7R-negative TEMRA cells underwent bulk UMI sequencing. Each CDR3 protein gets one entry after TCRdb re-called the reads with MiXCR. The sample lists about 380 distinct CDR3 sequences, 20% to 25% occurring once. The material sequenced was memory CD4+ T cells from blood (PBMCs). Receptors originate from a human donor in good health.

The chain couples TRBV7-9 to TRBJ2-1; the D call may be TRBD1 or TRBD2 (5 bases each). V was shortened by 3 bases and J by 10 bases, with 13 bases between the two germline ends. Germline V gives CDR1 SEHNR, CDR2 FQNEAQ (reference sequence). This CDR3 spans 13 amino acids. The CDR3 coding sequence is TGTGCCAGCAGCTTGGGAACTTGGGGGGAGCAGTTCTTC. It translates to CASSLGTWGEQFF. Together with reference TRBV7-9 and TRBJ2-1, the CDR3 gives the full variable domain: DTGVSQNPRHKITKRGQNVTFRCDPISEHNRLYWYRQTLGQGPEFLTYFQNEAQLEKSRLLSDRFSAERPKGSFSTLEIQRTEQGDSAMYLCASSLGTWGEQFFGPGTRLTVL.

This chain links TRBV18 with TRBJ2-3; D is unresolved. The V end was cut by 2 bases, the J end by 6 bases, with 12 bases between. Germline assignment: CDR1 KGHSH and CDR2 LQKENI. The length of the CDR3 is 14 residues. Written as DNA, the CDR3 is TGTGCCAGCTCACCAAGTAGAATTGATGATACGCAGTATTTT. It translates to CASSPSRIDDTQYF.

This clonotype showed up just a few times. The chain has TRBV12-3 or TRBV12-4 and TRBJ2-3, with 12 bases lining up with TRBD2. There are 16 residues in the CDR3. The V gene end was trimmed by 6 bases and the J gene end by 3 bases; junction bases not matched to a gene: 7. Written as DNA, the CDR3 is TGTGCCAGCAGCCCTCGACTAGCGGGAGCGACAGATACGCAGTATTTT. Translation: CASSPRLAGATDTQYF.

By sample share, this clonotype is hyperexpanded. The chain uses TRBV9 and TRBJ2-7; 11 bases line up with TRBD2. Unmatched junction bases numbered 8, after V lost 4 bases and J lost 5 bases. Looked up from germline, CDR1 is SGDLS and CDR2 is YYNGEE. CDR3 size: 15 residues. The CDR3 DNA is TGTGCCAGCAGCCCAGGGGGACTAGCGGCCCACGAGCAGTACTTC. It yields the protein CASSPGGLAAHEQYF.

This clonotype was observed a handful of times. This chain connects TRBV7-9 to TRBJ1-1, with unresolved D. The germline CDR1 and CDR2 sequences are SEHNR and FQNEAQ (reference sequence). The CDR3 runs to 13 residues. V was pared by 1 base and J by 4 bases, with 7 bases between. CDR3 sequence (DNA): TGTGCCAGCAGCTTAGTCGCAGGCACTGAAGCTTTCTTT. Encoded protein: CASSLVAGTEAFF.

About this clonotype itself: One base away lies a much larger clone, so this may be a sequencing read error. The chain couples TRBV20-1 to TRBJ1-5; D ambiguous. Germline CDR1 reads DFQATT; CDR2 reads SNEGSKA (reference sequence). The CDR3 contains 16 residues. CDR3 sequence (DNA): TGCAGTGCTAGAGGAAGGGTGGGGTTGAGCAAGCAGCCCCAGCATTTT. Translated: CSARGRVGLSKQPQHF.